This is a list of T cell receptor beta chains from one sample in a study of PD-1 blockade in mismatch repair-deficient tumors. The data were produced by immunoSEQ multiplex PCR, yet TCRdb's version contains in-frame clones alone and is incomplete. The table records about 34,000 clones, more than 70% of them present only once. The sequenced sample was PBMCs, obtained around 6 weeks after starting pembrolizumab. The receptors derive from an adult with mismatch repair-deficient cancer. Each CDR3 is given with its conserved first and last residue. The D gene is left open where the match is weak. Size tells how often a clone was seen (once, few, many) or the class of an expanded clone, and some rows leave it out.

>few|TRBJ1-6|TRBV5-1|TRBD1
CASRSDRANSPLHF
TGCGCCAGCAGATCGGACAGGGCCAATTCACCCCTCCACTTT
>.|TRBJ2-7|TRBV9|.
CASSQAGGYEQYF
TGTGCCAGCAGCCAGGCAGGGGGGTACGAGCAGTACTTC
>.|TRBJ1-4|TRBV9|.
CASSVLGHYNEKLFF
TGTGCCAGCAGCGTATTGGGACACTACAATGAAAAACTGTTTTTT
>.|TRBJ2-1|TRBV7-3|.
CASSLGGYYNEQFF
TGTGCCAGCAGCTTAGGGGGCTACTACAATGAGCAGTTCTTC
>.|TRBJ2-7|TRBV27|.
CASSFFGPENEQYF
TGTGCCAGCAGTTTTTTTGGGCCCGAGAACGAGCAGTACTTC
>.|TRBJ1-1|TRBV7-2|TRBD1
CASSRDRTEAFF
TGTGCCAGCAGCCGGGACAGAACTGAAGCTTTCTTT
>.|TRBJ2-2|TRBV7-3|.
CASSLGVGGGTHTGELFF
TGTGCCAGCAGCTTAGGGGTAGGCGGCGGGACCCACACCGGGGAGCTGTTTTTT
>few|TRBJ2-7|TRBV7-8|.
CASSPRSVGAEQYF
TGTGCCAGCAGCCCACGGTCGGTAGGGGCCGAGCAGTACTTC
>once|TRBJ2-3|TRBV7-8|.
CASSPSIRDTQYF
TGTGCCAGCAGCCCCTCCATCCGGGATACGCAGTATTTT
>.|TRBJ1-2|TRBV6-5|TRBD1
CASSRDPGGGYTF
TGTGCCAGCAGCCGAGACCCAGGGGGCGGCTACACCTTC
>.|TRBJ1-1|TRBV5-5|.
CASGLDIMNTEAFF
TGTGCCAGCGGCTTGGACATAATGAACACTGAAGCTTTCTTT
>.|TRBJ2-1|TRBV6-6|TRBD2
CASRDRLAGNLNEQFF
TGTGCCAGCAGGGACCGACTAGCGGGTAATCTAAATGAGCAGTTCTTC
>.|TRBJ1-2|TRBV6-5|TRBD1
CASSKGAGYTF
TGTGCCAGCAGTAAGGGGGCAGGCTACACCTTC
>.|TRBJ2-7|TRBV7-9|TRBD1
CASSFRDRETYEQYF
TGTGCCAGCAGCTTCCGGGACAGGGAGACCTACGAGCAGTACTTC
>.|TRBJ1-2|TRBV5-4|TRBD1
CASSWGQGGGYTF
TGTGCCAGCAGCTGGGGTCAGGGGGGTGGCTACACCTTC
>.|TRBJ2-1|TRBV9|TRBD2
CASSPASGRIYNEQFF
TGTGCCAGCAGCCCCGCTAGCGGGAGGATTTACAATGAGCAGTTCTTC
>.|TRBJ2-1|TRBV5-4|.
CASSLGVGGGGYNEQFF
TGTGCCAGCAGCTTGGGGGTCGGGGGAGGAGGCTACAATGAGCAGTTCTTC
>.|TRBJ1-3|TRBV9|.
CASSISGNTIYF
TGTGCCAGCTCCATCTCTGGAAACACCATATATTTT
>.|TRBJ2-1|TRBV11-3|.
CASSPGLRYNEQFF
TGTGCCAGCAGCCCGGGACTCCGCTACAATGAGCAGTTCTTC
>.|TRBJ2-1|TRBV30|.
CAWSVGAGDNEQFF
TGTGCCTGGAGTGTAGGGGCAGGGGACAATGAGCAGTTCTTC
>few|TRBJ2-1|TRBV7-9|.
CASSLTQGTYNEQFF
TGTGCCAGCAGCTTAACGCAGGGGACCTACAATGAGCAGTTCTTC
>.|TRBJ2-1|TRBV30|.
CAWSPDREMLYNEQFF
TGTGCCTGGAGTCCCGATAGAGAAATGCTCTACAATGAGCAGTTCTTC
>.|TRBJ1-5|TRBV4-1|.
CASSQDSGLYQPQHF
TGCGCCAGCAGCCAAGATTCAGGGCTCTATCAGCCCCAGCATTTT
>once|TRBJ1-2|TRBV5-1|TRBD1
CASSSTGQDYGYTF
TGCGCCAGCAGCTCCACGGGACAGGACTATGGCTACACCTTC
>.|TRBJ2-5|TRBV29-1|.
CSVGLAAGETQYF
TGCAGCGTGGGACTGGCAGCGGGAGAGACCCAGTACTTC
>.|TRBJ1-2|TRBV9|TRBD1
CASSVGQGAGYGYTF
TGTGCCAGCAGCGTTGGACAGGGGGCAGGCTATGGCTACACCTTC
>.|TRBJ2-2|TRBV21-1|.
CASSKARLTANTGELFF
TGTGCCAGCAGCAAAGCCCGCCTCACAGCAAACACCGGGGAGCTGTTTTTT
>.|TRBJ2-7|TRBV19|TRBD1
CASSLTGGYEQYF
TGTGCCAGTAGCCTGACAGGGGGGTACGAGCAGTACTTC
>once|TRBJ1-5|TRBV5-1|.
CASSLDADTNQPQHF
TGCGCCAGCAGCTTGGACGCGGATACCAATCAGCCCCAGCATTTT
>.|TRBJ1-5|TRBV7-9|TRBD1
CASSQGTGNQPQHF
TGTGCCAGCAGCCAGGGGACAGGAAATCAGCCCCAGCATTTT
>.|TRBJ2-5|TRBV6-1|TRBD1
CASSAGQGGTQYF
TGTGCCAGCAGTGCGGGACAGGGAGGGACCCAGTACTTC
>.|TRBJ1-5|TRBV5-6|.
CASSLADQPQHF
TGTGCCAGCAGCTTGGCGGATCAGCCCCAGCATTTT
>.|TRBJ1-1|TRBV30|TRBD1
CAWSVQGTTEAFF
TGTGCCTGGAGTGTACAGGGGACGACTGAAGCTTTCTTT
>.|TRBJ1-2|TRBV9|.
CASSPDRNYGYTF
TGTGCCAGCAGTCCAGACAGGAACTATGGCTACACCTTC